One T cell receptor (beta chain) is described in this entry. This clone was seen a few times. Its antigen is currently not known. Base-call qualities are not available, and no considerably larger clone is one nucleotide away. Inclusive of the bounding cysteine and phenylalanine, the CDR3 is 15 residues long. Of all the DNA, just the CDR3 is kept, 45 bases in frame from base 1. Taken from the germline V gene, the CDR1 and CDR2 loops are SGHDT and YYEEEE. Between the V and J ends, shortened by 8 bases and 0 bases respectively, the junction contains 17 bases. The entire amount of isolated RNA was reverse transcribed using the High Capacity cDNA Reverse Transcription Kit, so the sequenced TCRB transcripts were expressed ones. Deep immunoSEQ sequencing was applied to naive, central memory and regulatory T cell samples, giving an average of roughly 3.5 million total reads per sample. Sorted cells were lysed in RLT buffer and RNA was extracted with DNase-treated RNeasy Micro or Mini kits, depending on cell number. To prevent cross-contamination, each cell subset was processed individually, whereas patient and healthy donor samples were processed jointly. TCRB sequences were amplified from cDNA with the immunoSEQ multiplex PCR, producing 87-bp fragments spanning the CDR3 region. Sequencing of the amplicons was performed on the Illumina HiSeq platform. In the paper's pipeline: Synthetic template baselines were used to correct PCR bias computationally, reads within Hamming distance 2 were collapsed together, and singletons that could not be merged were discarded. Reads were aligned to IMGT to assign V, D and J genes, CDR3 length, and insertions or deletions at six rearrangement sites. Within each subset, clonotype counts were normalized to sorted cell number, after which true diversity and Gini coefficients were computed with the tcR R package. The overlap coefficient, calculated on TCRB nucleotide sequences, was used to measure repertoire sharing. TCRdb limited this immuneACCESS table to in-frame rearrangements with V and J called. A share of clones is missing; checked studies link under half to unresolved V genes, and the rest is unexplained. V, J and clone size derive from that table, while D and trimming were established from the DNA sequence. The sample contains 300,000 to 400,000 clones, 9.3% of them found a single time. The top ten constitute around 1% of the sample.

These data originate in a study of beta chain features in type 1 diabetes listed by TCRdb under 2018. Study-level background: Patients and healthy donors did not differ in mean age, gender distribution, total cell number or subset yield. Whereas all 28 donors provided naive and central memory subsets, regulatory and stem cell-like memory subsets were isolated from just 8 patients and about 8 healthy donors. A total of approximately 110,000,000 sorted cells were examined across all samples, and a strong correlation was observed between cell number per subset and RNA yield. The study compared TCRB repertoires of sorted circulating CD4+ T cell subsets between recently diagnosed type 1 diabetes patients and matched healthy donors. On the study overall, not on this receptor specifically: At VDJ recombination sites, type 1 diabetes patients had fewer insertions and more deleted nucleotides, which implies abnormalities in thymic rearrangement. Type 1 diabetes patients showed a moderate but significant shortening of TCRB CDR3 length in all four CD4+ subsets. The naive, central memory and regulatory TCRB repertoires appeared to resemble one another more closely among patients than among healthy donors. Because cDNA was sequenced instead of genomic DNA, highly expressing activated cells could be over-represented, though the groups showed no difference in activation or CD3 levels. Only small numbers of individuals were included in the HLA sub-analyses, which left unresolved whether HLA type had any influence on TCRB rearrangement. PCR might favor shorter templates, but patient and control samples were amplified and corrected together, so any skew would affect both groups equally.

A single peripheral blood draw of around 100 mL on average was collected from each donor into heparinised tubes. A BD FACSAria II and a panel including CD45RO, CCR7, CD25, CD127, CD95 and CD27 were used to sort naive, central memory, regulatory and stem cell-like memory CD4+ T cells. All sorted populations exceeded 95% purity. PBMCs were isolated immediately by Lymphoprep density gradient centrifugation and stained directly without culture. So that batch effects would be minimized, each experiment stained and sorted samples in pairs, pairing one healthy donor with one patient. The sequence derives from a man aged 25-45 years with type 1 diabetes. The chain links TRBV5-6 with TRBJ2-5; TRBD1 is a possible D gene, resting on 6 matching bases. Material for sequencing was central memory CD4+ T cells from blood. The nucleotides are TGTGCCAGTACTCCGTGGGGGCCTTACCAAGAGACCCAGTACTTC. Translated, this is CASTPWGPYQETQYF.